This T cell receptor beta chain was recovered during a study of T cell repertoires in cytomegalovirus infection. Study at large: Recently identified HLA-C-restricted and well-studied HLA-B-restricted CMV epitopes were used. Indicated by public TCR beta signatures were CMV infection and matching HLA type.

One entry per CDR3 protein results from TCRdb running MiXCR on the reads. The sample has hundreds of thousands of distinct CDR3 sequences; about 33% are singletons. The J segment lost 10 bases and the V segment lost 9 bases, leaving 12 bases of the junction unmatched. Germline CDR1 is SGHRS and CDR2 is YFSETQ. The CDR3 spans 14 residues. Overall study results and limits: CMV-specific TCR beta clonotypes restricted by HLA-C were the ones dominating the ex vivo response. CMV carriers having the relevant HLA were flagged by cumulative public TCR beta family frequency.

With respect to this clonotype: Its antigen is not known.

The TCR was taken from a human donor in good health (CMV status not recorded). Some clones in this sample may be carry-over from other donors' samples. The chain is built from TRBV5-1 and TRBJ2-1; 11 positions match TRBD2. The sequencing here drew on cultured PBMCs, taken from culture after CMV antigen stimulation. The CDR3 protein is CATSTSGARGEQFF. The CDR3 DNA sequence: TGCGCCACCTCGACTAGCGGGGCCCGAGGGGAGCAGTTCTTC.